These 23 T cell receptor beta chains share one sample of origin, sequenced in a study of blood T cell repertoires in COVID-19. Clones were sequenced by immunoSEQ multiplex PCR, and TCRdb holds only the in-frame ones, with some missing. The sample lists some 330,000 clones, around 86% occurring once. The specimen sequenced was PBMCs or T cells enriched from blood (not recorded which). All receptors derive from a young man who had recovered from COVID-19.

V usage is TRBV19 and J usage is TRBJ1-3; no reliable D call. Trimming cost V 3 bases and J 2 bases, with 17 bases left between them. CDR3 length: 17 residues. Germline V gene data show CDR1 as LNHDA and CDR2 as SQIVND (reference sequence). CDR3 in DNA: TGTGCCAGTAGTATTTCCACCCTCGGGGAAGCTGGAAACACCATATATTTT. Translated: CASSISTLGEAGNTIYF.

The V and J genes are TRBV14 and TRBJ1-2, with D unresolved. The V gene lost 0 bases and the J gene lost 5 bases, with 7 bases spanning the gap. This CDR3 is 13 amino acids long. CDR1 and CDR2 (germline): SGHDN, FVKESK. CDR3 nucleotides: TGTGCCAGCAGCCAAGATGAGGGTTATGGCTACACCTTC. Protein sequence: CASSQDEGYGYTF.

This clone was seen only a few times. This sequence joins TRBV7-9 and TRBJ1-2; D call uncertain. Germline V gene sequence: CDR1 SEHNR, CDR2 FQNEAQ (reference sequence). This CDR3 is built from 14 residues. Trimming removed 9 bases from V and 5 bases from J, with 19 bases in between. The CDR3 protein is CASLSRQADYGYTF. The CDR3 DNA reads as TGTGCCAGTCTAAGTCGGCAGGCTGATTATGGCTACACCTTC.

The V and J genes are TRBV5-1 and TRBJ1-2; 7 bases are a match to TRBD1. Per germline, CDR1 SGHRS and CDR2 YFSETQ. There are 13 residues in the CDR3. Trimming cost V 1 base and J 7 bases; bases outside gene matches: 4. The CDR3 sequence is CASSLNEGAGYTF. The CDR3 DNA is TGCGCCAGCAGCTTGAATGAGGGGGCTGGCTACACCTTC.

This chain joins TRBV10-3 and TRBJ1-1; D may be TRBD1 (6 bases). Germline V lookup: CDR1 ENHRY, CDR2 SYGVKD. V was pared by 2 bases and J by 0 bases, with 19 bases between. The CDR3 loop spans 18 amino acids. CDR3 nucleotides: TGTGCCATCAGTGAGCCTACCCTGAGGGGGGGAATGAACACTGAAGCTTTCTTT. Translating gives CAISEPTLRGGMNTEAFF.

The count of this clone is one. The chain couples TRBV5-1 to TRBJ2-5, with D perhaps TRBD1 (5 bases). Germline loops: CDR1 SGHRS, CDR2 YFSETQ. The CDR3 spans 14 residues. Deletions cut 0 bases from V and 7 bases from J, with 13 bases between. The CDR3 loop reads CASSLGQGTGTQYF. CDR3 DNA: TGCGCCAGCAGCTTGGGGCAGGGTACGGGGACCCAGTACTTC.

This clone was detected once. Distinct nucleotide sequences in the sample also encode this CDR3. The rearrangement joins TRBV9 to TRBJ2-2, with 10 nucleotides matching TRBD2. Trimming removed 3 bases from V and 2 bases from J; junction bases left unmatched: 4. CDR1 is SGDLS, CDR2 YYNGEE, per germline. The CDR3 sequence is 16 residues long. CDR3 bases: TGTGCCAGCAGCGGCCGACTAGCGGGTAACACCGGGGAGCTGTTTTTT. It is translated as CASSGRLAGNTGELFF.

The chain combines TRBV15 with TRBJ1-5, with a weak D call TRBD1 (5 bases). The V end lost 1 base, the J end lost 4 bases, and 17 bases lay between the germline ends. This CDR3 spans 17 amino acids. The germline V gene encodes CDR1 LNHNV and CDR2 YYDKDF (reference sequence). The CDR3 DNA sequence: TGTGCCACCAGCAGAGGAAGGGAATGGGGACTTAATCAGCCCCAGCATTTT. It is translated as CATSRGREWGLNQPQHF. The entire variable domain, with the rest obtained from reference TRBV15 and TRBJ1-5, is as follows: DAMVIQNPRYQVTQFGKPVTLSCSQTLNHNVMYWYQQKSSQAPKLLFHYYDKDFNNEADTPDNFQSRRPNTSFCFLDIRSPGLGDTAMYLCATSRGREWGLNQPQHFGDGTRLSIL.

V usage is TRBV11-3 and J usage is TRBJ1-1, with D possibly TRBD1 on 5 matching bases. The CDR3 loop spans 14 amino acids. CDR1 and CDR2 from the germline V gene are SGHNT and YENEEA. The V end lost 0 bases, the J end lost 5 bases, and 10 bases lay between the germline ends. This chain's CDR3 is CASSLEWGETEAFF. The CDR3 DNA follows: TGTGCCAGCAGCTTAGAATGGGGGGAGACTGAAGCTTTCTTT. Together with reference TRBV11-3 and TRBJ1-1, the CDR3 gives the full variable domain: EAGVVQSPRYKIIEKKQPVAFWCNPISGHNTLYWYLQNLGQGPELLIRYENEEAVDDSQLPKDRFSAERLKGVDSTLKIQPAELGDSAVYLCASSLEWGETEAFFGQGTRLTVV.

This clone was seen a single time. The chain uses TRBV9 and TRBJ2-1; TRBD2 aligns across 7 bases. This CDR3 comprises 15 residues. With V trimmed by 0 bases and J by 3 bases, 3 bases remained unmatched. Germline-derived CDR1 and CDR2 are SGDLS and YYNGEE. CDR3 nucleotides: TGTGCCAGCAGCGTAGCGGCTAGCGGCTACAATGAGCAGTTCTTC. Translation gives CASSVAASGYNEQFF.

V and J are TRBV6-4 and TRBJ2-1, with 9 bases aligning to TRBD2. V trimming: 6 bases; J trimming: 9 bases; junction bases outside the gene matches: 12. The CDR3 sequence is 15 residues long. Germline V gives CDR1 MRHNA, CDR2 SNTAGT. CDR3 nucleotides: TGTGCCAGCAGGACTAGCGGACCTGGGGACGGTGAGCAGTTCTTC. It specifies CASRTSGPGDGEQFF.

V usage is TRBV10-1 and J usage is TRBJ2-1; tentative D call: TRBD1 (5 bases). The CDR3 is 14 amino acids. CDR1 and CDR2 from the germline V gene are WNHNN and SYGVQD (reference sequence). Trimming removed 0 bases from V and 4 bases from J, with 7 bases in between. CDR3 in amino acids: CASSESAGYNEQFF. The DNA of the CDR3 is TGCGCCAGCAGTGAGTCGGCAGGGTACAATGAGCAGTTCTTC.

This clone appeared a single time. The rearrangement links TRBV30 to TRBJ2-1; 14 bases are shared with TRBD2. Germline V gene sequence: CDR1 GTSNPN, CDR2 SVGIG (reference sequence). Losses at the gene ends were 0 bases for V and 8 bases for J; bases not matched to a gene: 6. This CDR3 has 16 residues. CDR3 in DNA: TGTGCCTGGAGTGTAGGGACTAGCGGGGGTGTAGATGAGCAGTTCTTC. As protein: CAWSVGTSGGVDEQFF.

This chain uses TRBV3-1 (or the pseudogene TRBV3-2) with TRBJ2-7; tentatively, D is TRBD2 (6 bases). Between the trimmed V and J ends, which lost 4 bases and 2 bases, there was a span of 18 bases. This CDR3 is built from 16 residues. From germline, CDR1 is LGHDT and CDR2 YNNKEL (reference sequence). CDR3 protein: CASSLLPGLVAYEQYF. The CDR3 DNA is TGTGCCAGCAGCCTCCTGCCGGGACTCGTTGCCTACGAGCAGTACTTC.

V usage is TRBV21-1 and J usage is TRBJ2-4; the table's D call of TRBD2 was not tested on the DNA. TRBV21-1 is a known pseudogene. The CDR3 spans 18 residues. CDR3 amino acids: CASSPIQTVREAKNIQYF. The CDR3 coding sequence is TGTGCCAGCAGCCCCATCCAGACGGTGAGGGAAGCCAAAAACATTCAGTACTTC.

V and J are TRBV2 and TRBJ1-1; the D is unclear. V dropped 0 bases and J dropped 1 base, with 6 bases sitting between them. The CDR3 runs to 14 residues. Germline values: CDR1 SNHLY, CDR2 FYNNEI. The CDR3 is CASSEAGGNTEAFF. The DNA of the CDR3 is TGTGCCAGCAGTGAAGCAGGAGGGAACACTGAAGCTTTCTTT.

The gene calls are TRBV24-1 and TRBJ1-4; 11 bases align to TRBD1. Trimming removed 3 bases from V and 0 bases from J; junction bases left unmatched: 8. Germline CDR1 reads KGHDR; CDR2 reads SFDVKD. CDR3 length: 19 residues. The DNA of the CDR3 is TGTGCCACCAGTGATCCGGACAGGGGGCTTCCTGCAACTAATGAAAAACTGTTTTTT. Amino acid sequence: CATSDPDRGLPATNEKLFF.

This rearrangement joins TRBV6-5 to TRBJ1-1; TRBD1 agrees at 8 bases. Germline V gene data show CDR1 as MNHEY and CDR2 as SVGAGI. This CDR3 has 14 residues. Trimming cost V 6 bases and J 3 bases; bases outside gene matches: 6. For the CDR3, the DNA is TGTGCCAGCAGCCCAGGGGGCACGGACACTGAAGCTTTCTTT. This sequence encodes CASSPGGTDTEAFF.

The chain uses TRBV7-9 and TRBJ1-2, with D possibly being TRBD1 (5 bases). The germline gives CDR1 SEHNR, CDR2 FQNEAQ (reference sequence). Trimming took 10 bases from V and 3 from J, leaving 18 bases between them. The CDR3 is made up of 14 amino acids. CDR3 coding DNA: TGTGCCATCCGCGAAGGGGCGCCCTACTATGGCTACACCTTC. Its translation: CAIREGAPYYGYTF.

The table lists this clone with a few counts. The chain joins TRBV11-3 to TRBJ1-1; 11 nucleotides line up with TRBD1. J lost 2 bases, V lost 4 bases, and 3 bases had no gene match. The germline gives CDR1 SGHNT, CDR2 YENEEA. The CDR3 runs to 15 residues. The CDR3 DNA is TGTGCCAGCAGCTCCGGGACAGGGGGAAACACTGAAGCTTTCTTT. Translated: CASSSGTGGNTEAFF.

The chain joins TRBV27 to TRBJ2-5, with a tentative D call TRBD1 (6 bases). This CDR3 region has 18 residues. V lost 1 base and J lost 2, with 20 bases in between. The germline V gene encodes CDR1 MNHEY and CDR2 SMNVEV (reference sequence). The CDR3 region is CASSLFSYVRGPQETQYF. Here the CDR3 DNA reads TGTGCCAGCAGTTTATTCTCTTACGTCAGGGGCCCTCAAGAGACCCAGTACTTC.

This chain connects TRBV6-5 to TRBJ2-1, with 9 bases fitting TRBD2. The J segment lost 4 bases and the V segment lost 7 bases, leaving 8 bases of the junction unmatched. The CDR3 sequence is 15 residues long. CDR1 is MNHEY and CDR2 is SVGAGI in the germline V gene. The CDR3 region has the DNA TGTGCCAGCATCCCGAGGGCGGGAGGGTACAATGAGCAGTTCTTC. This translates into CASIPRAGGYNEQFF.

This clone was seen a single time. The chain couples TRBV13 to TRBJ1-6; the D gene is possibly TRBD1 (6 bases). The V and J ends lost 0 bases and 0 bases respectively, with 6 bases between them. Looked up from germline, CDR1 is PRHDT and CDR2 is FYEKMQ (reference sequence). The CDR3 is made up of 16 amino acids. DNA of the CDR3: TGTGCCAGCAGCTTAGGAGGGGGCTCCTATAATTCACCCCTCCACTTT. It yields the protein CASSLGGGSYNSPLHF.